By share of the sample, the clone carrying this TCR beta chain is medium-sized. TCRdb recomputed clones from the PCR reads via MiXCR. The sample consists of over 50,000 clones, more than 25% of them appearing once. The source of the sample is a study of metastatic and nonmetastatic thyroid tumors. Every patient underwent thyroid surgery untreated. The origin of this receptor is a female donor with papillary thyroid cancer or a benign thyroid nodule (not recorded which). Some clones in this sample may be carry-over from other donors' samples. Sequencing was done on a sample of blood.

CDR3 DNA: TGTGCCAGCAGTACTGGGACTACGGGAAACACCATATATTTT. It is translated as CASSTGTTGNTIYF. The J gene is TRBJ1-3, the V gene TRBV27, with D maybe TRBD1 (5 bases). The CDR3 has 14 residues. Per the germline V gene, CDR1 is MNHEY and CDR2 is SMNVEV (reference sequence). Trimming cost V 5 bases and J 4 bases, with 12 bases left between them.